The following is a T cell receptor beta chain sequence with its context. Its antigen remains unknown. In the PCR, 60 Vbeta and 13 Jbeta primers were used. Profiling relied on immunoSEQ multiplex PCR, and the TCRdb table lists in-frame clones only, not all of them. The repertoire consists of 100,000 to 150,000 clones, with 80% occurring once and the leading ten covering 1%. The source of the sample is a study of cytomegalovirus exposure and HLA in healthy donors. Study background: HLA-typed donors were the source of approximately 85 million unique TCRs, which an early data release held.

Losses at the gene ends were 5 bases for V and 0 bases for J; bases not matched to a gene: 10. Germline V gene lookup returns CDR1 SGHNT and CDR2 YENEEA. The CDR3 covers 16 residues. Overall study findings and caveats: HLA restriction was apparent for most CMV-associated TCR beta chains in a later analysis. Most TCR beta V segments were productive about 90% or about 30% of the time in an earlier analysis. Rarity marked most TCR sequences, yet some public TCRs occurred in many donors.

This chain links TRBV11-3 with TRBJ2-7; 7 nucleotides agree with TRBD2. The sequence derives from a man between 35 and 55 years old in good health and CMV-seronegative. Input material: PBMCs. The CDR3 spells CASSPRDYPSSYEQYF. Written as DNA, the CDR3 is TGTGCCAGCAGCCCCCGGGACTACCCGAGCTCCTACGAGCAGTACTTC.